This T cell receptor beta chain was recovered during a study of cytotoxic CD8 clonotypes in ibrutinib-treated CLL. The V gene lost 4 bases and the J gene lost 6 bases, with 18 bases spanning the gap. The CDR3 runs 16 residues. Germline lookup yields CDR1 MDHEN and CDR2 SYDVKM. Here immunoSEQ multiplex PCR was the method, and the copy in TCRdb shows in-frame clones only, minus some. The table records more than 85,000 clones, around 77% of them present only once. The sequence was collected from a human donor with chronic lymphocytic leukemia. The specimen was PBMCs, collected after 24 months of ibrutinib treatment. This rearrangement joins TRBV28 to TRBJ2-2, with D perhaps TRBD2 (6 bases). Here the CDR3 DNA reads TGTGCCAGCAGTTATACGGCGGGACCTTCCCCCGGGGAGCTGTTTTTT. Residues: CASSYTAGPSPGELFF.